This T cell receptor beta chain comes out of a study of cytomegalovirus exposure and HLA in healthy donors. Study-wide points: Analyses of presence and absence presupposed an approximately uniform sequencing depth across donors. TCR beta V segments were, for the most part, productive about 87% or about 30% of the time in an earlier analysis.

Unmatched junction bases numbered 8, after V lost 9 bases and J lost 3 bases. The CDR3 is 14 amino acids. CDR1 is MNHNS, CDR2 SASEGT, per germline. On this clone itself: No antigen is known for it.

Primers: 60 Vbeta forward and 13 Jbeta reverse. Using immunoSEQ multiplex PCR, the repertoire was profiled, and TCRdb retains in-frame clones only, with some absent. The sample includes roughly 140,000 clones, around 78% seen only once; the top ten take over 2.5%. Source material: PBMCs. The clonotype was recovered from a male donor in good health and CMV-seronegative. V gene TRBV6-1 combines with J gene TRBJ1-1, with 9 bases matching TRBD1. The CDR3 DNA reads TGTGCCAGGCCTTGGGACAGGGAGTACACTGAAGCTTTCTTT. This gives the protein CARPWDREYTEAFF.